The present T cell receptor (beta chain) was sequenced within a study of T-cell reconstitution after alpha-beta-depleted transplantation in children. For TCRbeta, the library was prepared with unique molecular identifiers. TCRdb reanalysed the PCR reads using MiXCR and keeps one entry per CDR3 protein. Altogether roughly 500,000 distinct CDR3 sequences are present, under 12% being singletons, with the ten largest covering 2%. CDR3 length: 18 residues. Germline CDR1 reads MGHDK; CDR2 reads SYGVNS. V lost 3 bases and J 0 bases, leaving 15 bases between the germline ends. General observations from the study: Diversity and T-cell counts at one year after transplant derived mostly from new T cells. It was reported that alpha-beta T cells came from several hundred expanded graft clones (about two months after transplant). High day-60 TCRbeta diversity in some patients came from surviving recipient T cells and thymic progenitors.

There are many counts of this clonotype. No antigen is known for it. Sample: PBMCs, taken before TCRalphabeta/CD19-depleted stem cell transplant. This sequence was found in a child younger than 10 with inherited bone marrow failure, due to receive a stem cell transplant. This chain uses TRBV25-1 with TRBJ2-6, with D maybe TRBD2 (6 bases). The CDR3 bases are TGTGCCAGCAGTGATTGGGGGGAGGACCCCTCTGGGGCCAACGTCCTGACTTTC. This translates into CASSDWGEDPSGANVLTF.